The 32 T cell receptor beta chains below come from one sample, sequenced in a study of CD8 T cells in ankylosing spondylitis. Study observations and caveats: Characteristic, it appeared, of ankylosing spondylitis blood was a TCR beta motif of about eight highly homologous variants.

TCRdb recomputed calls from the 5' RACE reads with MiXCR, one row per CDR3 protein. Among around 770,000 distinct CDR3 sequences, 12% were seen once, and the ten largest hold just over 0.5%. Which antigens these TCRs recognize remains unknown. The sample consisted of blood, either unsorted or a sorted T cell fraction (not recorded which). Receptors were obtained from a male donor with ankylosing spondylitis.

This clonotype occurred many times. V usage is TRBV29-1 and J usage is TRBJ1-2, with 9 bases that match TRBD1. From germline, CDR1 is SQVTM and CDR2 ANQGSEA. V lost 6 bases to trimming and J lost 4 bases; unmatched junction nucleotides: 3. This CDR3 is built from 12 residues. CDR3 amino acids: CSVSQGAYGYTF. CDR3 coding DNA: TGCAGCGTCTCACAGGGGGCCTATGGCTACACCTTC.

V usage is TRBV30 and J usage is TRBJ2-1; D may be TRBD2 (6 bases). V was clipped by 8 bases and J by 6 bases, with 20 bases between them. This CDR3 spans 14 amino acids. Per the germline V gene, CDR1 is GTSNPN and CDR2 is SVGIG (reference sequence). The CDR3 DNA sequence: TGTGCCGGGACCCTTATGTGGAGGGTCAATGAGCAGTTCTTC. Encoded protein: CAGTLMWRVNEQFF. Supplemented by reference TRBV30 and TRBJ2-1, the full variable domain reads SQTIHQWPATLVQPVGSPLSLECTVEGTSNPNLYWYRQAAGRGLQLLFYSVGIGQISSEVPQNLSASRPQDRQFILSSKKLLLSDSGFYLCAGTLMWRVNEQFFGPGTRLTVL.

Ten or more counts support this clonotype. The chain employs TRBV25-1 and TRBJ2-2, with D uncertain. Trimming shortened V by 3 bases and J by 5 bases, and 13 bases separated the two germline ends. Per the germline V gene, CDR1 is MGHDK and CDR2 is SYGVNS. CDR3 size: 15 residues. CDR3 sequence reads: CASSDALLATGELFF. The CDR3 DNA reads TGTGCCAGCAGTGATGCACTACTTGCTACCGGGGAGCTGTTTTTT.

The chain joins TRBV18 to TRBJ2-7; 7 bases fit TRBD1. The CDR3 spans 15 residues. The V segment lost 3 bases and the J segment 3 bases; nucleotides outside the gene matches: 8. Germline V lookup: CDR1 KGHSH, CDR2 LQKENI. CDR3 sequence reads: CASSPPETGIYEQYF. CDR3 nucleotides: TGTGCCAGCTCACCTCCCGAGACAGGGATCTACGAGCAGTACTTC.

This clonotype was observed a handful of times. V gene TRBV11-2 combines with J gene TRBJ2-5; 8 bases are shared with TRBD2. The germline V gene encodes CDR1 SGHAT and CDR2 FQNNGV. The V and J ends lost 8 bases and 2 bases, in that order; junction bases with no gene match: 4. The CDR3 loop spans 13 amino acids. The CDR3 region is CASGGGLQETQYF. In nucleotides, the CDR3 is TGTGCCAGCGGCGGGGGGCTGCAAGAGACCCAGTACTTC.

In its sample, this clonotype was seen many times. The chain employs TRBV20-1 and TRBJ2-5, with D perhaps TRBD2 (6 bases). V lost 5 bases to trimming and J lost 1 base, with 14 bases between them. The CDR3 runs 14 residues. Germline CDR1 DFQATT, CDR2 SNEGSKA (reference sequence). The CDR3 is CSAQISGAQETQYF. CDR3 coding DNA: TGCAGTGCTCAAATTAGCGGAGCCCAAGAGACCCAGTACTTC.

The gene calls are TRBV20-1 and TRBJ1-2; D might be TRBD1 (5 bases). The V end lost 6 bases, the J end lost 0 bases, and 14 bases lay between the germline ends. Germline V lookup: CDR1 DFQATT, CDR2 SNEGSKA (reference sequence). This CDR3 spans 14 amino acids. The CDR3 here is CSAPARGPNYGYTF. DNA of the CDR3: TGCAGTGCCCCGGCGAGGGGACCTAACTATGGCTACACCTTC.

This clonotype was observed many times. This sequence joins TRBV6-2 or TRBV6-3 and TRBJ2-7; D unresolved. Germline assignment: CDR1 MNHEY and CDR2 SVGEGT. This CDR3 region has 14 residues. V lost 10 bases, J lost 6 bases, and 22 bases lay in between. The CDR3 loop is CATSIEGLVSEQYF. In DNA form, the CDR3 reads TGTGCCACCTCCATTGAAGGGCTTGTATCCGAGCAGTACTTC.

This clonotype was found a few times. The rearrangement joins TRBV28 to TRBJ1-4; D remains unclear. CDR3 size: 13 residues. V was shortened by 6 bases and J by 8 bases, with 13 bases between the two germline ends. Looked up from germline, CDR1 is MDHEN and CDR2 is SYDVKM. The CDR3 here is CASRPGREEKLFF. CDR3 in DNA: TGTGCCAGCAGACCGGGGAGAGAAGAAAAACTGTTTTTT.

The chain joins TRBV2 to TRBJ1-1; D is ambiguous. Deletions cut 11 bases from V and 0 bases from J, with 19 bases between. The CDR3 is made up of 15 amino acids. CDR1 is SNHLY and CDR2 is FYNNEI in the germline V gene. The CDR3 is CASLLGMTMNTEAFF. CDR3 in DNA: TGTGCCTCCTTATTGGGAATGACCATGAACACTGAAGCTTTCTTT.

This clonotype was observed a handful of times. The J gene is TRBJ1-2, the V gene TRBV5-6, with TRBD1 as a possible D gene (6 bases). Trimming cost V 5 bases and J 8 bases, with 13 bases left between them. Germline V lookup: CDR1 SGHDT, CDR2 YYEEEE. The CDR3 is 12 residues long. The CDR3: CASSTGIWGYTF. The CDR3 DNA reads as TGTGCCAGCAGTACAGGGATTTGGGGCTACACCTTC.

The chain couples TRBV4-3 to TRBJ2-1; D ambiguous. Deletions cut 1 base from V and 0 bases from J, with 7 bases between. The CDR3 runs 15 residues. In germline, CDR1 is LGHNA, CDR2 YSLEER. Written as DNA, the CDR3 is TGCGCCAGCAGCCAAGCAGGAGTCTCCTACAATGAGCAGTTCTTC. It encodes CASSQAGVSYNEQFF.

This clonotype appeared many times. V usage is TRBV7-2 and J usage is TRBJ1-6; 9 bases align to TRBD1. Germline trimming cut 2 bases from V and 8 bases from J; bases unmatched to any gene: 1. This CDR3 has 14 amino acids. Germline CDR1 is SGHTA and CDR2 is FQGNSA. This chain's CDR3 is CASSLRTGDSPLHF. The DNA for the CDR3 is TGTGCCAGCAGCTTAAGGACAGGGGATTCACCCCTCCACTTT.

This clonotype was seen repeatedly, ten times or more. This chain connects TRBV12-3 or TRBV12-4 to TRBJ1-5; D might be TRBD1 (5 bases). The CDR3 is made up of 15 amino acids. Trimming removed 6 bases at V and 2 bases at J, with 14 bases between. The CDR3 sequence is CASSLGVGGNQPQHF. The CDR3 region has the DNA TGTGCCAGCAGCCTTGGGGTAGGGGGCAATCAGCCCCAGCATTTT.

V is TRBV7-8 and J is TRBJ1-5; D gene ambiguous. Germline values: CDR1 SGHVS, CDR2 FQNEAQ. Trimming left V 6 bases short and J 7 bases short, with 13 bases between. This CDR3 is 13 amino acids long. The CDR3: CASSSSARQPQHF. CDR3 nucleotides: TGTGCCAGCAGTTCTAGCGCACGGCAGCCCCAGCATTTT. The full variable domain, rest sourced from reference TRBV7-8 and TRBJ1-5, is GAGVSQSPRYKVAKRGQDVALRCDPISGHVSLFWYQQALGQGPEFLTYFQNEAQLDKSGLPSDRFFAERPEGSVSTLKIQRTQQEDSAVYLCASSSSARQPQHFGDGTRLSIL.

This clonotype was seen a handful of times. The rearrangement links TRBV7-2 to TRBJ2-5; TRBD1 might be the D (5 bases). Per the germline V gene, CDR1 is SGHTA and CDR2 is FQGNSA. V was clipped by 6 bases and J by 1 base, with 12 bases between them. This CDR3 spans 14 amino acids. The CDR3: CASRPRATQETQYF. CDR3 DNA sequence: TGTGCCAGCAGACCCAGGGCCACCCAAGAGACCCAGTACTTC.

Only a few counts were recorded for this clonotype. V is TRBV7-2 and J is TRBJ1-2; D gene unclear. Trimming took off 1 base at V and 7 bases at J, with 10 bases between the two ends. There are 13 residues in the CDR3. Germline V lookup: CDR1 SGHTA, CDR2 FQGNSA. For the CDR3, the DNA is TGTGCCAGCAGCTTAGTCTGGGAAGGTGGCTACACCTTC. Protein sequence: CASSLVWEGGYTF.

A few counts support this clonotype. The J gene is TRBJ1-1, the V gene TRBV28, with a weak D call TRBD1 (5 bases). Germline assignment: CDR1 MDHEN and CDR2 SYDVKM. V gave up 10 bases and J gave up 2 bases, with 14 bases separating them. The CDR3 is made up of 13 amino acids. CDR3 sequence reads: CATQWGLNTEAFF. In nucleotides, the CDR3 is TGTGCCACCCAGTGGGGCCTCAACACTGAAGCTTTCTTT.

The table lists this clonotype with a few counts. The chain uses TRBV7-3 and TRBJ2-7; TRBD2 matches at 12 bases. Germline V gene lookup returns CDR1 SGHTA and CDR2 FQGTGA. The CDR3 has 19 residues. V trimming: 2 bases; J trimming: 1 base; junction bases outside the gene matches: 12. The CDR3 region is CASSLLPVIGLAGSYEQYF. Here the CDR3 DNA reads TGTGCCAGCAGCTTACTCCCTGTTATCGGACTAGCGGGGTCCTACGAGCAGTACTTC. Looking up the rest from reference TRBV7-3 and TRBJ2-7 gives the full variable domain: GAGVSQTPSNKVTEKGKYVELRCDPISGHTALYWYRQSLGQGPEFLIYFQGTGAADDSGLPNDRFFAVRPEGSVSTLKIQRTERGDSAVYLCASSLLPVIGLAGSYEQYFGPGTRLTVT.

This clonotype occurred many times. This chain uses TRBV20-1 with TRBJ2-7, with a tentative D call TRBD2 (6 bases). There are 14 residues in the CDR3. Trimming removed 2 bases from V and 3 bases from J, with 14 bases in between. CDR1 and CDR2 from the germline V gene are DFQATT and SNEGSKA (reference sequence). The CDR3 DNA reads TGCAGTGCTAGATTCGGGAGTGCTCGCTACGAGCAGTACTTC. It specifies CSARFGSARYEQYF.

There are a few counts of this clonotype. V is TRBV5-1 and J is TRBJ1-1; D is ambiguous. V was clipped by 4 bases and J by 1 base, with 11 bases between them. Germline V CDR1 and CDR2: SGHRS, YFSETQ. The CDR3 totals 14 residues. The chain's CDR3 is CASSQGAQNTEAFF. CDR3 coding DNA: TGCGCCAGCAGCCAAGGAGCACAGAACACTGAAGCTTTCTTT.

This clonotype was counted between two and nine times. The chain combines TRBV5-6 with TRBJ2-3; 12 bases line up with TRBD2. CDR1 SGHDT and CDR2 YYEEEE come from the germline V gene. The CDR3 has 17 amino acids. Trimming removed 4 bases from V and 2 bases from J; junction bases left unmatched: 8. CDR3 nucleotide sequence: TGTGCCAGCAGCCGCGCCGGACTAGCGGGGATCACAGATACGCAGTATTTT. Translation: CASSRAGLAGITDTQYF.

V gene TRBV20-1 combines with J gene TRBJ2-7, with a possible D match to TRBD2 (6 bases). The CDR3 runs to 13 residues. Trimming stripped 6 bases from V and 3 bases from J, with 15 bases between. Per the germline V gene, CDR1 is DFQATT and CDR2 is SNEGSKA (reference sequence). The CDR3 nucleotides are TGCAGTGCCGATGGAGGGGTAAACTACGAGCAGTACTTC. Translation gives CSADGGVNYEQYF.

This clonotype came up many times. The genes are TRBV7-2 and TRBJ2-3; 12 bases match TRBD2. The junction had 1 base not matched to a gene; V was cut back by 3 bases and J by 3 bases. The CDR3 has 15 residues. In germline, CDR1 is SGHTA, CDR2 FQGNSA. The CDR3 DNA reads as TGTGCCAGCAGCTTGACTAGCGGGAGAACAGATACGCAGTATTTT. This sequence encodes CASSLTSGRTDTQYF.

This clonotype occurred a few times. The rearrangement joins TRBV11-2 to TRBJ2-3; D gene unclear. The CDR3 totals 14 residues. Looked up from germline, CDR1 is SGHAT and CDR2 is FQNNGV. V dropped 5 bases and J dropped 7 bases, with 16 bases sitting between them. The CDR3 coding sequence is TGTGCCAGCAGCCCCCCGGCCCTTCGTAATACGCAGTATTTT. It is translated as CASSPPALRNTQYF.

The V call is TRBV7-9, the J call TRBJ1-2, with D maybe TRBD1 (6 bases). This CDR3 is built from 13 residues. V was shortened by 3 bases and J by 8 bases, with 13 bases between the two germline ends. The germline V gene encodes CDR1 SEHNR and CDR2 FQNEAQ (reference sequence). The CDR3 here is CASSLDSSKGYTF. The CDR3 bases are TGTGCCAGCAGCTTGGACAGCTCAAAAGGCTACACCTTC.

This clonotype has a handful of counts. The V and J genes are TRBV5-1 and TRBJ2-7; D is unclear. CDR1 and CDR2 from the germline V gene are SGHRS and YFSETQ. V was cut by 0 bases and J by 2 bases, with 12 bases left in between. The CDR3 runs 15 residues. CDR3 sequence (DNA): TGCGCCAGCAGCTTGGGGGGTAGATTCGCCTACGAGCAGTACTTC. Protein sequence: CASSLGGRFAYEQYF.

The chain uses TRBV20-1 and TRBJ2-3; D not certain. CDR3 length: 14 amino acids. Germline CDR1 reads DFQATT; CDR2 reads SNEGSKA (reference sequence). Trimming pared 6 bases from V and 14 bases from J, leaving 27 bases between. CDR3 residues: CSALNRAQIRLLYF. The CDR3 DNA follows: TGCAGTGCCCTAAACCGGGCACAGATACGCTTGCTGTATTTT.

This chain uses TRBV6-1 with TRBJ1-2; 7 bases match TRBD1. The CDR3 extends over 13 amino acids. V shed 8 bases and J 3 bases; nucleotides not matched to a gene: 6. Germline CDR1 and CDR2: MNHNS and SASEGT. The CDR3 DNA reads as TGTGCCAGCGCGAGGGACAGTCACTATGGCTACACCTTC. Protein: CASARDSHYGYTF.

The sample holds a few counts of this clonotype. The gene calls are TRBV6-5 and TRBJ2-5, with D perhaps given as TRBD1 or TRBD2 (5 bases each). CDR3 length equals 15 residues. CDR1 and CDR2 (germline): MNHEY, SVGAGI. The V end lost 0 bases, the J end lost 5 bases, and 13 bases lay between the germline ends. The CDR3 protein is CASSYSWGISETQYF. CDR3 DNA: TGTGCCAGCAGTTACTCCTGGGGGATTTCGGAGACCCAGTACTTC.

This clonotype was seen a few times. The chain is built from TRBV9 and TRBJ2-1; D might be TRBD2 (5 bases). The V end lost 0 bases, the J end lost 8 bases, and 9 bases lay between the germline ends. The CDR3 consists of 13 residues. Germline CDR1 and CDR2: SGDLS and YYNGEE. The CDR3 nucleotides read TGTGCCAGCAGCGTAGGGGGAGCTGATGAGCAGTTCTTC. Translated: CASSVGGADEQFF. Together with reference TRBV9 and TRBJ2-1, the CDR3 gives the full variable domain: DSGVTQTPKHLITATGQRVTLRCSPRSGDLSVYWYQQSLDQGLQFLIQYYNGEERAKGNILERFSAQQFPDLHSELNLSSLELGDSALYFCASSVGGADEQFFGPGTRLTVL.

Details on this clonotype: A much larger clonotype is one base distant, so this may be a read error. The DNA for the CDR3 is TGCGCCTGCAGCTACACAGGGCGGGACACTGAAGCTTTCTTT. Its translation: CACSYTGRDTEAFF. V gene TRBV5-1 combines with J gene TRBJ1-1; the D gene is possibly TRBD1 (6 bases). The germline V gene encodes CDR1 SGHRS and CDR2 YFSETQ. CDR3 length: 14 amino acids.